These 16 T cell receptor beta chains were all obtained from the same sample, sequenced in a study of blood T cell repertoires in COVID-19. Produced via immunoSEQ multiplex PCR; TCRdb's table is partial and in-frame only. The table lists roughly 88,000 clones, 72% of them singletons. The material sequenced was peripheral blood. Every receptor here comes from a woman in her sixties in a cohort sampled during active or convalescent COVID-19.

Only a few counts were recorded for this clone. The chain employs TRBV7-6 and TRBJ1-6, with unresolved D. CDR1 and CDR2 from the germline V gene are SGHVS and FNYEAQ. V lost 1 base to trimming and J lost 9 bases, with 13 bases between them. The CDR3 contains 15 residues. Written as DNA, the CDR3 is TGTGCCAGCAGCTTAGTTGCTTGGGCGCGTTCACCCCTCCACTTT. It yields the protein CASSLVAWARSPLHF.

The CDR3 DNA reads TGTGCCAGCAGCTATCAGGGGCTCAGCACAGATACGCAGTATTTT. It translates to CASSYQGLSTDTQYF. This chain connects TRBV11-3 to TRBJ2-3, with a weak D call TRBD1 (6 bases). The CDR3 totals 15 residues. The V and J ends lost 4 bases and 0 bases respectively, with 11 bases between them. CDR1 and CDR2 (germline): SGHNT, YENEEA.

The chain recombines TRBV2 with TRBJ1-1; D possibly corresponds to TRBD1 (5 bases). V was clipped by 9 bases and J by 4 bases, with 21 bases between them. The CDR3 contains 15 residues. Germline CDR1 reads SNHLY; CDR2 reads FYNNEI. The DNA of the CDR3 is TGTGCCAGTCGTTCTGCAGGGTTTCGCGGCACTGAAGCTTTCTTT. It codes for CASRSAGFRGTEAFF.

This sequence joins TRBV2 and TRBJ1-1; 9 nucleotides align to TRBD1. Germline CDR1 reads SNHLY; CDR2 reads FYNNEI. The CDR3 is 17 residues long. V shed 5 bases, J shed 2 bases, and the junction held 12 bases outside the gene matches. CDR3 in DNA: TGTGCCAGCAGTACTAGGGACAGGGAGAGGGTAAACACTGAAGCTTTCTTT. Amino acids: CASSTRDRERVNTEAFF.

The chain uses TRBV10-3 and TRBJ1-1; the match to TRBD1 covers 7 bases. Germline CDR1 is ENHRY and CDR2 is SYGVKD. V was pared by 0 bases and J by 4 bases, with 2 bases of the junction left unmatched. The length of the CDR3 is 14 residues. CDR3 protein: CAISESQGGTEAFF. The CDR3 nucleotides read TGTGCCATCAGTGAGTCGCAGGGGGGCACTGAAGCTTTCTTT.

The chain has TRBV18 and TRBJ1-2; TRBD1 agrees at 8 bases. Germline V gene sequence: CDR1 KGHSH, CDR2 LQKENI. V lost 4 bases and J lost 0; bases outside the gene matches: 4. The CDR3 consists of 15 residues. As DNA, the CDR3 is TGTGCCAGCTCACAGGGACAGGTGGCTAACTATGGCTACACCTTC. The encoded protein is CASSQGQVANYGYTF.

The genes are TRBV7-2 and TRBJ2-3; 7 positions match TRBD2. V gave up 5 bases and J gave up 3 bases; unmatched junction bases: 11. Germline CDR1 and CDR2: SGHTA and FQGNSA. The CDR3 loop spans 16 amino acids. CDR3 loop: CASSPRGSGVTDTQYF. DNA for the CDR3: TGTGCCAGCAGCCCGCGAGGGAGCGGGGTTACAGATACGCAGTATTTT.

This clone has a handful of counts. The chain carries TRBV19 and TRBJ2-1; 7 nucleotides agree with TRBD2. V dropped 7 bases and J dropped 2; count of bases not matched to a gene: 5. The length of the CDR3 is 14 residues. CDR1 and CDR2 from the germline V gene are LNHDA and SQIVND (reference sequence). CDR3 sequence reads: CASNSGTAYNEQFF. The CDR3 nucleotides read TGTGCCAGTAACAGCGGGACTGCCTACAATGAGCAGTTCTTC. Drawing the rest from reference TRBV19 and TRBJ2-1, the complete variable domain is DGGITQSPKYLFRKEGQNVTLSCEQNLNHDAMYWYRQDPGQGLRLIYYSQIVNDFQKGDIAEGYSVSREKKESFPLTVTSAQKNPTAFYLCASNSGTAYNEQFFGPGTRLTVL.

The genes are TRBV2 and TRBJ1-5; 8 nucleotides agree with TRBD1. CDR1 and CDR2 (germline): SNHLY, FYNNEI. After removal of 7 bases from V and 7 bases from J, the junction contained 6 bases not matched to a gene. This CDR3 region has 13 residues. The CDR3 spells CASTRQGSQPQHF. The CDR3 nucleotides are TGTGCCAGCACCCGACAGGGGAGCCAGCCCCAGCATTTT.

The chain joins TRBV10-3 to TRBJ2-2; D gene unclear. The CDR3 spans 12 residues. Germline loops: CDR1 ENHRY, CDR2 SYGVKD. V gave up 6 bases and J gave up 4 bases, with 6 bases separating them. The CDR3 nucleotides are TGTGCCATCAGCGAAGCCACCGGGGAGCTGTTTTTT. Translated: CAISEATGELFF.

This sequence joins TRBV6-4 and TRBJ2-1; 11 bases match TRBD1. The CDR3 length is 15 residues. Trimming at V came to 3 bases and at J to 9 bases, leaving 7 bases not matched to a gene. Germline V gene lookup returns CDR1 MRHNA and CDR2 SNTAGT. CDR3 protein: CASSEGTGGVTEQFF. DNA of the CDR3: TGTGCCAGCAGTGAGGGGACAGGGGGAGTCACTGAGCAGTTCTTC.

This rearrangement joins TRBV19 to TRBJ1-2; D gene unclear. The CDR3 runs to 15 residues. V was clipped by 0 bases and J by 7 bases, with 15 bases between them. Germline V gene lookup returns CDR1 LNHDA and CDR2 SQIVND (reference sequence). CDR3 region: CASSIDGSLGSGYTF. CDR3 bases: TGTGCCAGTAGTATAGATGGCTCCTTAGGGAGTGGCTACACCTTC.

The gene calls are TRBV5-1 and TRBJ2-2; D is ambiguous. V was cut by 4 bases and J by 7 bases, with 5 bases left in between. CDR3 size: 11 residues. From germline, CDR1 is SGHRS and CDR2 YFSETQ. The CDR3 sequence is CASSTSGELFF. As DNA, the CDR3 is TGCGCCAGCAGCACCAGCGGGGAGCTGTTTTTT.

The J gene is TRBJ2-1, the V gene TRBV9, with 15 bases that match TRBD2. Germline CDR1 and CDR2: SGDLS and YYNGEE. V shed 4 bases, J shed 7 bases, and the junction held 6 bases outside the gene matches. The CDR3 is 16 residues long. CDR3 nucleotide sequence: TGTGCCAGCAGCTCGGGACTAGCGGGGGGCCAGAATGAGCAGTTCTTC. Amino acid sequence: CASSSGLAGGQNEQFF.

There are a few counts of this clone. The CDR3 DNA follows: TGTGCCAGCGAGAGGATAATTAACACCGGGGAGCTGTTTTTT. Protein: CASERIINTGELFF. The rearrangement uses TRBV7-9 and TRBJ2-2; D is ambiguous. The CDR3 has 14 residues. V dropped 8 bases and J dropped 2 bases, with 12 bases sitting between them. Germline V lookup: CDR1 SEHNR, CDR2 FQNEAQ (reference sequence).

The chain couples TRBV3-1 (or the pseudogene TRBV3-2) to TRBJ2-1, with TRBD1 as a possible D gene (5 bases). In germline, CDR1 is LGHDT, CDR2 YNNKEL (reference sequence). The germline V and J ends were trimmed by 7 bases and 6 bases, with 7 bases remaining between them. This CDR3 contains 11 residues. In DNA, the CDR3 is TGTGCCAGCACAGGGCTCAATGAGCAGTTCTTC. Translating it yields CASTGLNEQFF.